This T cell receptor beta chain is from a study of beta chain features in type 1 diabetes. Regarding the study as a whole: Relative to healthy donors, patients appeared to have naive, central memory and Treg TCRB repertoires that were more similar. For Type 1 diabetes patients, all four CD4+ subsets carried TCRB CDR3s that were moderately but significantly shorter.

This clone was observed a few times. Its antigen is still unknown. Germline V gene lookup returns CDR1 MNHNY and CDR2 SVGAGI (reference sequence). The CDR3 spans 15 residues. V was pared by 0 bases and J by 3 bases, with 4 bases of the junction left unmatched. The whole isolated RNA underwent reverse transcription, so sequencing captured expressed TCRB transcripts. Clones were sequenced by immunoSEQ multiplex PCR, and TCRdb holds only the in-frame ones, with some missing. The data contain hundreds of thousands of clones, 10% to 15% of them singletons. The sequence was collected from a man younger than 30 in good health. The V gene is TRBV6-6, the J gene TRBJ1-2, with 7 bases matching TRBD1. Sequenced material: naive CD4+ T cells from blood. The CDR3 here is CASSYSPDRDYGYTF. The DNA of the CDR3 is TGTGCCAGCAGTTACTCGCCTGACAGGGACTATGGCTACACCTTC.